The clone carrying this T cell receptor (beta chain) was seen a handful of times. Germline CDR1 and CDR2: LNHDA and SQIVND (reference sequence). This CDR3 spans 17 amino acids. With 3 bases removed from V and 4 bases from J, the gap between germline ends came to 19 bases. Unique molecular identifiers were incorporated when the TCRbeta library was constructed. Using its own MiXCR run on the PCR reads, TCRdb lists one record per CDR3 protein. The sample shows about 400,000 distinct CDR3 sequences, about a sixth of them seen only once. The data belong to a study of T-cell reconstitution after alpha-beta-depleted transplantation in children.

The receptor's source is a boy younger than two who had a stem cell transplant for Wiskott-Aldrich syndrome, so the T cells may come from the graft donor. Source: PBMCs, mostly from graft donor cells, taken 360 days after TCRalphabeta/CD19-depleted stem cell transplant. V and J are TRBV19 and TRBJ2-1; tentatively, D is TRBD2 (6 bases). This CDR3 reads CASSINWLREWYNEQFF. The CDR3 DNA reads TGTGCCAGTAGTATCAATTGGTTGCGGGAATGGTACAATGAGCAGTTCTTC.